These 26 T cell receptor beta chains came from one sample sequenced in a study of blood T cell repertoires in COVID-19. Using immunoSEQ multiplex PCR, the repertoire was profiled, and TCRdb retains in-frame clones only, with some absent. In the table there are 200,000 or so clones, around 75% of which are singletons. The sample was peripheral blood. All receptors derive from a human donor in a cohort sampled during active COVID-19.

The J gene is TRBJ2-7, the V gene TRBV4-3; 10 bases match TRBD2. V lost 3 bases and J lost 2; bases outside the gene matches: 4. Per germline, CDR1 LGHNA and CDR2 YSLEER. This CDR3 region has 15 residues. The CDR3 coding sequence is TGCGCCAGCAGCCAGGAGACTAGCGGGCCCTACGAGCAGTACTTC. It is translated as CASSQETSGPYEQYF.

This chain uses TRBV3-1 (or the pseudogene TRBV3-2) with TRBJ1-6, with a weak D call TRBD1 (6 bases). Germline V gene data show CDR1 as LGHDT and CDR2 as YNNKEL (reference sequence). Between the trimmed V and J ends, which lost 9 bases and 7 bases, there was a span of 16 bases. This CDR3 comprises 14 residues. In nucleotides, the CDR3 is TGTGCCAGTATTATGACAGGTTCCAATTCACCCCTCCACTTT. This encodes CASIMTGSNSPLHF.

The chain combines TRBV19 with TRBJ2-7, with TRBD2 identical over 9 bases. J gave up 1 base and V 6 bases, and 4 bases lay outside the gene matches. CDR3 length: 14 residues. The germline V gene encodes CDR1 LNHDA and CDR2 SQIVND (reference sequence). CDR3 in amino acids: CASSKREVSYEQYF. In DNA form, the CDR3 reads TGTGCCAGTAGCAAGCGGGAGGTTTCCTACGAGCAGTACTTC.

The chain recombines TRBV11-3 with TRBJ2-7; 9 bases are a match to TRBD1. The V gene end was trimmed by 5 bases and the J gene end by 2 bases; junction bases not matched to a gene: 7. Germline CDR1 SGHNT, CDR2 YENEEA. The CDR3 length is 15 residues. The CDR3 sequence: CASSAWGQGPYEQYF. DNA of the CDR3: TGTGCCAGCAGCGCATGGGGACAGGGACCCTACGAGCAGTACTTC. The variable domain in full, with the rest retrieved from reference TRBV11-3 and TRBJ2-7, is EAGVVQSPRYKIIEKKQPVAFWCNPISGHNTLYWYLQNLGQGPELLIRYENEEAVDDSQLPKDRFSAERLKGVDSTLKIQPAELGDSAVYLCASSAWGQGPYEQYFGPGTRLTVT.

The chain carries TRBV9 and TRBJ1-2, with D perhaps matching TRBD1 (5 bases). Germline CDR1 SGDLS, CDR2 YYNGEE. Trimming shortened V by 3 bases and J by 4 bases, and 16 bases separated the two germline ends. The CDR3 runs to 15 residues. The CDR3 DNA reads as TGTGCCAGCAGCGCAGCAACGGGGGGGATCTATGGCTACACCTTC. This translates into CASSAATGGIYGYTF.

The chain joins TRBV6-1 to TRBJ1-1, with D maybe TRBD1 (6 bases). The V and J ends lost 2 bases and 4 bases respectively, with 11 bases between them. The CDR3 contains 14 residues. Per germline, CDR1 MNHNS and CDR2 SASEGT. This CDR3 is CASSESGRGTEAFF. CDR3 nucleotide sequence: TGTGCCAGCAGTGAATCAGGCAGGGGCACTGAAGCTTTCTTT.

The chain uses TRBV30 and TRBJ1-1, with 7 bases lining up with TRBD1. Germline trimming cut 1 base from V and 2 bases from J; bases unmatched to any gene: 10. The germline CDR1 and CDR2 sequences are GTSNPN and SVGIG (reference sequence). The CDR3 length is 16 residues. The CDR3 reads CAWSGHRGSRNTEAFF. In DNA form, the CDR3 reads TGTGCCTGGAGTGGACACAGGGGATCGCGTAACACTGAAGCTTTCTTT. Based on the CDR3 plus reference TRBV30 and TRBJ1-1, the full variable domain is SQTIHQWPATLVQPVGSPLSLECTVEGTSNPNLYWYRQAAGRGLQLLFYSVGIGQISSEVPQNLSASRPQDRQFILSSKKLLLSDSGFYLCAWSGHRGSRNTEAFFGQGTRLTVV.

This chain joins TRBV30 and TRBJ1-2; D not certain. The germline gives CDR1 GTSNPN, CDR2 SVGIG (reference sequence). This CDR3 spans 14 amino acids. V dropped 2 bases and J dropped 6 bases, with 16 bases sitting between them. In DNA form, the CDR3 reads TGTGCCTGGAGTACGGAGAGAGACTTTAATGGCTACACCTTC. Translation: CAWSTERDFNGYTF. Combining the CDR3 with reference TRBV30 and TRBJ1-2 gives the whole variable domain SQTIHQWPATLVQPVGSPLSLECTVEGTSNPNLYWYRQAAGRGLQLLFYSVGIGQISSEVPQNLSASRPQDRQFILSSKKLLLSDSGFYLCAWSTERDFNGYTFGSGTRLTVV.

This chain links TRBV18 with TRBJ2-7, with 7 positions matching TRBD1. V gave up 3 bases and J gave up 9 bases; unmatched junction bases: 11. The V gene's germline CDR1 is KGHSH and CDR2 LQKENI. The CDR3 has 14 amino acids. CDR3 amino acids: CASSPPGQTSGQYF. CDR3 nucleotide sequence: TGTGCCAGCTCACCGCCGGGACAGACCTCGGGGCAGTACTTC.

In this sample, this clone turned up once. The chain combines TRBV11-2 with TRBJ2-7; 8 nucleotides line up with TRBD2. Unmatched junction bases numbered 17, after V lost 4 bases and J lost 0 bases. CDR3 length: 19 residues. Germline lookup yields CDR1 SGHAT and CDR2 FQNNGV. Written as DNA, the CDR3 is TGTGCCAGCAGCTCCCCGCTGGGACTAGGTGAATTAAGCTCCTACGAGCAGTACTTC. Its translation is CASSSPLGLGELSSYEQYF.

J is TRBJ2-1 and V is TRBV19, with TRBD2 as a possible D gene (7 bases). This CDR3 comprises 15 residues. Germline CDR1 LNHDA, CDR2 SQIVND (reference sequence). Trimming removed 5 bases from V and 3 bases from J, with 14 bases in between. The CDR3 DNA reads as TGTGCCAGTAGTCCACCAGGGGACTACTACAATGAGCAGTTCTTC. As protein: CASSPPGDYYNEQFF.

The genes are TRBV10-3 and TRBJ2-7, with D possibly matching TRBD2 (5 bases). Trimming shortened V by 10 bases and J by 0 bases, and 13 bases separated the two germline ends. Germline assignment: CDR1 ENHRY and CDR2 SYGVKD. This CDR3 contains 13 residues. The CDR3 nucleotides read TGTGCCACCGGGGAAAGGGTCTCCTACGAGCAGTACTTC. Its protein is CATGERVSYEQYF.

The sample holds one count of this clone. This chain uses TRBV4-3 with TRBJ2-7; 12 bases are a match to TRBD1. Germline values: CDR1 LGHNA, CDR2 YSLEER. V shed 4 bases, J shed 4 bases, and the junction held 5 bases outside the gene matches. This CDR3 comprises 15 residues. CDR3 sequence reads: CASSPGQGADYEQYF. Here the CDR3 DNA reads TGCGCCAGCAGCCCGGGACAGGGGGCTGATTACGAGCAGTACTTC.

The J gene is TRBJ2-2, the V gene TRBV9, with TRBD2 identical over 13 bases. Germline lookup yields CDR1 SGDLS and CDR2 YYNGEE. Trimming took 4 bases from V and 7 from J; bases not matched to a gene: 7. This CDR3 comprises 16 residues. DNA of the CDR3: TGTGCCAGCAGCCCAGGACTAGCGGGAGCGGACGGGGAGCTGTTTTTT. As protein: CASSPGLAGADGELFF.

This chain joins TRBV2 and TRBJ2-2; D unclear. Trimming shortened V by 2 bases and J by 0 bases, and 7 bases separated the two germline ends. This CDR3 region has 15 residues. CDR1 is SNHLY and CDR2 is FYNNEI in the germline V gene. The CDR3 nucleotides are TGTGCCAGCAGTGAAACCGCAGCGAACACCGGGGAGCTGTTTTTT. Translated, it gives CASSETAANTGELFF. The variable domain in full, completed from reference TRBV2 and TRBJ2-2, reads EPEVTQTPSHQVTQMGQEVILRCVPISNHLYFYWYRQILGQKVEFLVSFYNNEISEKSEIFDDQFSVERPDGSNFTLKIRSTKLEDSAMYFCASSETAANTGELFFGEGSRLTVL.

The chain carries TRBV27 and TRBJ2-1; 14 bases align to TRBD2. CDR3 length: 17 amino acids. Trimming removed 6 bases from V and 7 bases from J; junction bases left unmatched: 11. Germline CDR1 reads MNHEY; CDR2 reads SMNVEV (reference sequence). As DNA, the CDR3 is TGTGCCAGCAGAATTCCTGGACTAGCGGGAGGAGGAAATGAGCAGTTCTTC. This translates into CASRIPGLAGGGNEQFF.

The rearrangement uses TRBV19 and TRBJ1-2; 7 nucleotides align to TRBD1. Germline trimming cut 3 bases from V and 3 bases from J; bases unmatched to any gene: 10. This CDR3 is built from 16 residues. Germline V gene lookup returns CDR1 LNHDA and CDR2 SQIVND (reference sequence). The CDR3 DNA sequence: TGTGCCAGTAGTATGTTGACAGGGACCCTCCACTATGGCTACACCTTC. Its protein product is CASSMLTGTLHYGYTF.

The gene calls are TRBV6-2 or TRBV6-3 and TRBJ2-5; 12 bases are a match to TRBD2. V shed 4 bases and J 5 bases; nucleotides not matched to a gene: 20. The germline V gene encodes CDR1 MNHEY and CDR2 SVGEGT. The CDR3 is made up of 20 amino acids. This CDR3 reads CASSFPANPRLAGVKETQYF. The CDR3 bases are TGTGCCAGCAGTTTTCCCGCCAACCCGCGACTAGCGGGAGTAAAGGAGACCCAGTACTTC.

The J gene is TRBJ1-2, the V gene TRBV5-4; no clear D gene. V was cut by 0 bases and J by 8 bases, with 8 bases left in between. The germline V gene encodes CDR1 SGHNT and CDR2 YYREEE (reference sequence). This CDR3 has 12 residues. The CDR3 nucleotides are TGTGCCAGCAGCTTGGGTTGGAGGGGCTACACCTTC. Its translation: CASSLGWRGYTF.

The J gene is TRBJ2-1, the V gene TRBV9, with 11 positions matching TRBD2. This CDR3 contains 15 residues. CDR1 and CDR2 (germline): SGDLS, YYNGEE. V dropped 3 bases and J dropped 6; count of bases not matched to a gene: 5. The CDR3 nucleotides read TGTGCCAGCAGCGAACCACTAGCGGGAGTCAATGAGCAGTTCTTC. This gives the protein CASSEPLAGVNEQFF.

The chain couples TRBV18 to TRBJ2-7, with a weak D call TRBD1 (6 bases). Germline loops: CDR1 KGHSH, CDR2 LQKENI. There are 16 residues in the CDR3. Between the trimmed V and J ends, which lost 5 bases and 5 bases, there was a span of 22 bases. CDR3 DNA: TGTGCCAGCTCATCTTTCCCGGGACAACGAAACCACGAGCAGTACTTC. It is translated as CASSSFPGQRNHEQYF.

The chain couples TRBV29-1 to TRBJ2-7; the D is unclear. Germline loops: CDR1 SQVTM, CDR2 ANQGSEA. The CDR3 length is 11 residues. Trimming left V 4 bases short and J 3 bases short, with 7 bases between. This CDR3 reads CSVVAVYEQYF. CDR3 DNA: TGCAGCGTTGTTGCGGTCTACGAGCAGTACTTC.

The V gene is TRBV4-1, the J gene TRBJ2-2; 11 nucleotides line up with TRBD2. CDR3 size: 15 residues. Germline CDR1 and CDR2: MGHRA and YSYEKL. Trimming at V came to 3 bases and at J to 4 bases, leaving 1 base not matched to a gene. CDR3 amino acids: CASSHGTSGTGELFF. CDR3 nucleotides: TGCGCCAGCAGCCACGGGACTAGCGGCACCGGGGAGCTGTTTTTT.

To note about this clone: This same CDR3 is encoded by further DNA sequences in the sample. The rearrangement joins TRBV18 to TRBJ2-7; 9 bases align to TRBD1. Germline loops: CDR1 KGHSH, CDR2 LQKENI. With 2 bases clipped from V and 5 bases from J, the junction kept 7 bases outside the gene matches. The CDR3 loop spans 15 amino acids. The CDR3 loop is CASSPTGTGLHEQYF. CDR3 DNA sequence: TGTGCCAGCTCACCAACCGGGACAGGGTTGCACGAGCAGTACTTC.

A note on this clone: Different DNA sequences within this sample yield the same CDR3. CDR3 nucleotides: TGTGCCAGCAGCTTAGGTAGCGGGAGTTCTGCAGATACGCAGTATTTT. It codes for CASSLGSGSSADTQYF. The rearrangement uses TRBV7-9 and TRBJ2-3; 9 nucleotides line up with TRBD2. The CDR3 spans 16 residues. In germline, CDR1 is SEHNR, CDR2 FQNEAQ (reference sequence). After removal of 1 base from V and 4 bases from J, the junction contained 6 bases not matched to a gene.

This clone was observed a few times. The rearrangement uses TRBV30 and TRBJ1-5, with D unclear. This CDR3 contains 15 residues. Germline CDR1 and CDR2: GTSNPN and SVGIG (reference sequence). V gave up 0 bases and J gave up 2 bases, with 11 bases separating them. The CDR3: CAWSVRGNGNQPQHF. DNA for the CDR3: TGTGCCTGGAGTGTACGAGGAAACGGCAATCAGCCCCAGCATTTT.